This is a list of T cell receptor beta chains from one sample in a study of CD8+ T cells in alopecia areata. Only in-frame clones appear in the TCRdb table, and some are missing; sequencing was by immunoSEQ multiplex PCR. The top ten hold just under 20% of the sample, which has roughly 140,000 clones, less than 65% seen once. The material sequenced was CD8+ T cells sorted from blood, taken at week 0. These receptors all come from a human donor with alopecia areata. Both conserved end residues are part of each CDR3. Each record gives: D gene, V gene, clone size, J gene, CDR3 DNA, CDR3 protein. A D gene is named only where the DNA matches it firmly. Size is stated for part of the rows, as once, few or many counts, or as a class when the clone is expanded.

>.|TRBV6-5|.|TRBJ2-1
TGTGCCAGCAGTTTAATAATGGACAATGAGCAGTTCTTC
CASSLIMDNEQFF
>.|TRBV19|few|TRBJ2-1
TGTGCCAGTAGTATGTCGCGGAGCAATGAGCAGTTCTTC
CASSMSRSNEQFF
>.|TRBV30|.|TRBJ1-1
TGTGCCTGGAGTGTAGGACCAGACGCTGAAGCTTTCTTT
CAWSVGPDAEAFF
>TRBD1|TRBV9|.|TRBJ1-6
TGTGCCAGCAGCGTAGGGGACAGCGTTAATTCACCCCTCCACTTT
CASSVGDSVNSPLHF
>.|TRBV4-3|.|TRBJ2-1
TGCGCCAGCAGCCAAGATAAAGACCCCTACAATGAGCAGTTCTTC
CASSQDKDPYNEQFF
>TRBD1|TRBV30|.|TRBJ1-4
TGTGCCTGGGGGGACAGTGAAAAACTGTTTTTT
CAWGDSEKLFF
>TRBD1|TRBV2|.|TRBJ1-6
TGTGCCAGCAGTGAAGCGAGGACAGGGTATAATTCACCCCTCCACTTT
CASSEARTGYNSPLHF
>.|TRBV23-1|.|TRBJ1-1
TGCGCCAGCAGTCAAGCAGATGAACGATTGGCTGAAGCTTTCTTT
CASSQADERLAEAFF
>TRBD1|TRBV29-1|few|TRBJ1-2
TGCAGCGTTCCTTGGACAGGGAACTATGGCTACACCTTC
CSVPWTGNYGYTF
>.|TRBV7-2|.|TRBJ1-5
TGTGCCAGCAGCTTAGTGCGGCGGATCGGGAATAGCAATCAGCCCCAGCATTTT
CASSLVRRIGNSNQPQHF
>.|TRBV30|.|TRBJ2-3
TGTGCCTGGAGCGCTGTCACAGATACGCAGTATTTT
CAWSAVTDTQYF
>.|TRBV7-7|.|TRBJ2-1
TGTGCCAGCAGCTTAGCGGAGGGACGGGAGCAGTTCTTC
CASSLAEGREQFF
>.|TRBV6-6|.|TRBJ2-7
TGTGCCAGCACCGACTCCTACGAGCAGTACTTC
CASTDSYEQYF
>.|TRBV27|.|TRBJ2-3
TGTGCCAGCAGTTGGGGACTTCGCACAGATACGCAGTATTTT
CASSWGLRTDTQYF
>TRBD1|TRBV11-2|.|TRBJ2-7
TGTGCCAGCAGCCACGGGACAGGGTGGTACGAGCAGTACTTC
CASSHGTGWYEQYF
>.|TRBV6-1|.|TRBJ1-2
TGTGCCAGCAGTGGCGACAGTCACTATGGCTACACCTTC
CASSGDSHYGYTF
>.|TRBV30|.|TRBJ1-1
TGTGCCTGGAGCCCAGACCGGGGAAGGAACACTGAAGCTTTCTTT
CAWSPDRGRNTEAFF
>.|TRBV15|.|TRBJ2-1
TGTGCCACCAGCAGAGATCAGGGGAATGAGCAGTTCTTC
CATSRDQGNEQFF
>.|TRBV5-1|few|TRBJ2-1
TGCGCCAGCAGCGAAGGAGGGGAGTACTACAATGAGCAGTTCTTC
CASSEGGEYYNEQFF
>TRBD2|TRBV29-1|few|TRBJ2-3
TGCAGCGTTGCCTCTAGCGGAACAACAGATACGCAGTATTTT
CSVASSGTTDTQYF
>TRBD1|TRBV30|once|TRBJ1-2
TGTGCCTGGAGTACAGGGGGCTTGGATGGCTACACCTTC
CAWSTGGLDGYTF
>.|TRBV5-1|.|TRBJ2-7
TGCGCCAGCAGCCCCAGAAGGTCGACAGGGGCCGGGGGGCACGAGCAGTACTTC
CASSPRRSTGAGGHEQYF
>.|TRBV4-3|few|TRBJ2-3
TGCGCCAGCAGCCAAGATTTAGCCCGCACAGATACGCAGTATTTT
CASSQDLARTDTQYF
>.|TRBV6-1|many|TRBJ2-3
TGTGCCAGCAGTGATAGTGTGGGCGGGAGCACAGATACGCAGTATTTT
CASSDSVGGSTDTQYF
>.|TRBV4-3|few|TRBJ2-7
TGCGCCAGCAGCCAAGATGGTGGGCCCTACGAGCAGTACTTC
CASSQDGGPYEQYF
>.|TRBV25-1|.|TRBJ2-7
TGTGCCAGCAGTGAAGGGAGCTACGAGCAGTACTTC
CASSEGSYEQYF
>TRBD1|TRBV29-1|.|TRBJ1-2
TGCAGCGTTCGGGACAGGGAGGATGGCTACACCTTC
CSVRDREDGYTF
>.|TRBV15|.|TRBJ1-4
TGTGCCACCAGCAGAGACCAGGCTTCGGCATTCAATGAAAAACTGTTTTTT
CATSRDQASAFNEKLFF
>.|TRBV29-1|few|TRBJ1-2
TGCAGCGTTGAGGCGGGGCTATATGGCTACACCTTC
CSVEAGLYGYTF
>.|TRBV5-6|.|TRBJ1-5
TGTGCCAGCAGCTTGGAGGGGGGCAATCAGCCCCAGCATTTT
CASSLEGGNQPQHF
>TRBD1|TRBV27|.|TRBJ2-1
TGTGCCAGCAGTTTATCACAGGGGATAAACAATGAGCAGTTCTTC
CASSLSQGINNEQFF